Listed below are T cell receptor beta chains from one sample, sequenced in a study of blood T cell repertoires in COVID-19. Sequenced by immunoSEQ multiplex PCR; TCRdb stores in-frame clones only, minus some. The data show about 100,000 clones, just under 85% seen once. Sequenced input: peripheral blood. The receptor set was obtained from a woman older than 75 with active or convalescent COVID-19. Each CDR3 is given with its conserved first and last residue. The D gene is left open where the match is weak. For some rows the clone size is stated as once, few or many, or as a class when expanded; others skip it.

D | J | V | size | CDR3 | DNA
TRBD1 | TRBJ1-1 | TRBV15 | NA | CATSREKGANTEAFF | TGTGCCACCAGCAGAGAAAAGGGGGCGAACACTGAAGCTTTCTTT
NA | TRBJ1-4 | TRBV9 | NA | CASSAYGANEKLFF | TGTGCCAGCAGCGCCTACGGGGCTAATGAAAAACTGTTTTTT
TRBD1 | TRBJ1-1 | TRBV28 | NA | CASSFRGQGRFNTEAFF | TGTGCCAGCAGTTTCCGTGGACAGGGTCGGTTTAACACTGAAGCTTTCTTT
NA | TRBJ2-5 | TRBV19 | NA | CASSMMDTQETQYF | TGTGCCAGTAGTATGATGGACACCCAAGAGACCCAGTACTTC
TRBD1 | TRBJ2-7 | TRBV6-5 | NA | CASSQTTGGAYEQYF | TGTGCCAGCAGTCAAACTACAGGGGGTGCCTACGAGCAGTACTTC
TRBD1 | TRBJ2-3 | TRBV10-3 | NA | CAISGEAGGSTDTQYF | TGTGCCATCAGTGGCGAAGCAGGGGGTTCTACAGATACGCAGTATTTT
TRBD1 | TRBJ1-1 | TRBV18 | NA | CASSRNRDRGNTEAFF | TGTGCCAGCTCACGGAACCGGGACAGAGGGAACACTGAAGCTTTCTTT
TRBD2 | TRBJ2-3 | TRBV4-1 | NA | CASSPRSGGTDTQYF | TGCGCCAGCAGCCCAAGGTCGGGGGGGACAGATACGCAGTATTTT
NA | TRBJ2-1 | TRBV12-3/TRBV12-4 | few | CASFAGTPNEQFF | TGTGCCAGCTTCGCCGGGACTCCCAATGAGCAGTTCTTC
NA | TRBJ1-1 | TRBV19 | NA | CASSPSSGRRTPEAFF | TGTGCCAGTAGTCCCTCCTCGGGCAGGAGGACTCCTGAAGCTTTCTTT
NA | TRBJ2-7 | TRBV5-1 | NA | CASSSSGDTYEQYF | TGCGCCAGCAGTTCTTCAGGGGATACCTACGAGCAGTACTTC
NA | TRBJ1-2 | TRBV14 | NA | CASSQGGYGYTF | TGTGCCAGCAGCCAGGGGGGATATGGCTACACCTTC
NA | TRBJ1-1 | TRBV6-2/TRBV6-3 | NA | CASSYSTGDRNTEAFF | TGTGCCAGCAGTTACTCGACGGGGGATAGGAACACTGAAGCTTTCTTT
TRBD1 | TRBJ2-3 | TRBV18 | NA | CASSAYGRDRAEGDTQYF | TGTGCCAGCTCAGCGTACGGAAGGGACAGGGCGGAGGGAGATACGCAGTATTTT
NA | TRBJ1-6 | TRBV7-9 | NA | CASTTATVNNSPLHF | TGTGCCAGCACCACCGCGACAGTGAATAATTCACCCCTCCACTTT
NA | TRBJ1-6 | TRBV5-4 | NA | CASSSGGVHSPLHF | TGTGCCAGCAGCTCCGGCGGGGTACATTCACCCCTCCACTTT
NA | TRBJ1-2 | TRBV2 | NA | CASRNAGASIWGYTF | TGTGCCAGCAGGAATGCAGGGGCCTCGATATGGGGCTACACCTTC
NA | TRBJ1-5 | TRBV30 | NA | CAWSVGGRNQPQHF | TGTGCCTGGAGTGTAGGGGGACGCAATCAGCCCCAGCATTTT
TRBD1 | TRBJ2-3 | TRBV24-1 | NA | CATRSTGGTDTQYF | TGTGCCACCAGATCGACAGGGGGGACAGATACGCAGTATTTT
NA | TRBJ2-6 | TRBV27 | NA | CASQGLDSGANVLTF | TGTGCCAGCCAGGGACTGGACTCTGGGGCCAACGTCCTGACTTTC
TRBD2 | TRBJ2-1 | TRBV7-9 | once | CASSLQGGGLNEQFF | TGTGCCAGCAGCTTACAGGGCGGGGGATTGAATGAGCAGTTCTTC
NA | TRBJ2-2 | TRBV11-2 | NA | CASSLRGPTSLTAGELFF | TGTGCCAGCAGCTTAAGGGGGCCCACTAGCCTAACGGCCGGGGAACTGTTTTTT
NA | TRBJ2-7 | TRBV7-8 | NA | CASSLPKGGIQYF | TGTGCCAGCAGCTTACCAAAGGGGGGGATACAGTACTTC
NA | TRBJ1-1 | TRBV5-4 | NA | CASSVTGTKTEAFF | TGTGCCAGCAGCGTAACCGGGACAAAGACTGAAGCTTTCTTT
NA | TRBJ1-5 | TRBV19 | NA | CAIPFRAGGGNQPQHF | TGTGCCATCCCCTTCAGGGCGGGCGGGGGAAATCAGCCCCAGCATTTT
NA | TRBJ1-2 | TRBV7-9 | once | CASSLDHEALIYGYTF | TGTGCCAGCAGCTTAGACCACGAGGCGCTCATCTATGGCTACACCTTC
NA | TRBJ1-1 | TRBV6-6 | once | CASTQFWQAEAFF | TGTGCCAGCACCCAATTCTGGCAGGCTGAAGCTTTCTTT
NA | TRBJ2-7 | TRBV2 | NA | CASSEAWAGSSYEQYF | TGTGCCAGCAGTGAAGCATGGGCAGGAAGTTCCTACGAGCAGTACTTC
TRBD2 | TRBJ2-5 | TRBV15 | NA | CATSRELTSGGARETQYF | TGTGCCACCAGCAGAGAATTGACTAGCGGGGGGGCCCGGGAGACCCAGTACTTC
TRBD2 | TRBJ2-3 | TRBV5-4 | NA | CASSLKLGRVPDTQYF | TGTGCCAGCAGCTTGAAGCTTGGGAGGGTCCCGGATACGCAGTATTTT
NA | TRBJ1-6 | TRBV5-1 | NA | CASSLVAGDNSPLHF | TGCGCCAGCAGCTTGGTGGCAGGGGATAATTCACCCCTCCACTTT
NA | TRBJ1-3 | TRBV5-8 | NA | CASSFPGPGNTIYF | TGTGCCAGCAGCTTTCCAGGGCCTGGAAACACCATATATTTT
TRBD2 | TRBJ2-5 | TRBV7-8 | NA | CASSRDYHQETQYF | TGTGCCAGCAGCCGGGACTACCACCAAGAGACCCAGTACTTC
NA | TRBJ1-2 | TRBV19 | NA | CASYIGSFYGYTF | TGTGCCAGTTATATAGGAAGCTTCTATGGCTACACCTTC
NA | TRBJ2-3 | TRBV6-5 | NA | CASSRQGTDTQYF | TGTGCCAGCAGCAGACAGGGCACAGATACGCAGTATTTT
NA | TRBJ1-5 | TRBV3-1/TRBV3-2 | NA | CASSQAGSGNQPQHF | TGTGCCAGCAGCCAAGCGGGGTCTGGCAATCAGCCCCAGCATTTT
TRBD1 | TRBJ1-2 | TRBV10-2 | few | CASSRQGVYGYTF | TGCGCCAGCAGTAGGCAGGGGGTCTATGGCTACACCTTC
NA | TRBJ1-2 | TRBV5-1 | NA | CASRETGSHSGYTF | TGCGCCAGCAGGGAGACAGGCTCCCACAGTGGCTACACCTTC
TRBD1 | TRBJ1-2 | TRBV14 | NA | CASSQVDRRYGYTF | TGTGCCAGCAGCCAAGTGGACAGGCGCTATGGCTACACCTTC
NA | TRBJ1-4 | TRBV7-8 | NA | CASSSSHREKLFF | TGTGCCAGCAGCTCCTCCCACCGGGAAAAACTGTTTTTT
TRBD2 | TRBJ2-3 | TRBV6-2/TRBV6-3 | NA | CASSPLRTSPTDTQYF | TGTGCCAGCAGCCCCCTCAGGACTAGCCCCACAGATACGCAGTATTTT
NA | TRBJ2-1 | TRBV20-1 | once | CSAPSYNEQFF | TGCAGTGCCCCCTCTTACAATGAGCAGTTCTTC
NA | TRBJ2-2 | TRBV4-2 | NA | CASSQEAASSTGELFF | TGTGCCAGCAGCCAAGAAGCGGCTAGCAGCACCGGGGAGCTGTTTTTT
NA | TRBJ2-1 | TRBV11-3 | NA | CASSFQRLSYNEQFF | TGTGCCAGCAGCTTCCAGCGCCTTTCCTACAATGAGCAGTTCTTC
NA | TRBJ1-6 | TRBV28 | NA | CASSLSQGAYNSPLHF | TGTGCCAGCAGTTTGTCACAGGGAGCATATAATTCACCCCTCCACTTT
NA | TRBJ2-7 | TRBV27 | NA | CASSEDGSSYEQYF | TGTGCCAGCAGCGAGGACGGGAGCTCCTACGAGCAGTACTTC
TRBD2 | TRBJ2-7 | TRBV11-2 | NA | CASSLGRETAYEQYF | TGTGCCAGCAGCTTAGGGCGGGAGACAGCTTACGAGCAGTACTTC
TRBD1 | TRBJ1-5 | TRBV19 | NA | CASSIGQGPQPQHF | TGTGCCAGTAGTATAGGACAGGGACCTCAGCCCCAGCATTTT
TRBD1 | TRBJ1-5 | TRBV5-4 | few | CASSEQGTQPQHF | TGTGCCAGCAGCGAACAGGGGACTCAGCCCCAGCATTTT
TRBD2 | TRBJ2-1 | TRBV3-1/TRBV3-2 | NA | CASSRTWSGGIYNEQFF | TGTGCCAGCAGCCGAACCTGGAGCGGGGGCATTTACAATGAGCAGTTCTTC
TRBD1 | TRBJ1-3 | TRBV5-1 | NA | CASSIRTGIENTIYF | TGCGCCAGCAGTATCCGGACAGGGATCGAAAACACCATATATTTT
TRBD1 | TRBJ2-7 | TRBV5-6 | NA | CASSALGQGSSYEQYF | TGTGCCAGCAGCGCACTAGGACAGGGGAGCTCCTACGAGCAGTACTTC
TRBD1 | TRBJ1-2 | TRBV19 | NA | CASSKSRDSSNYGYTF | TGTGCCAGTAGCAAATCTAGGGACAGTTCTAACTATGGCTACACCTTC
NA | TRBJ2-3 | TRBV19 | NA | CASSMPGSTDTQYF | TGTGCCAGTAGTATGCCAGGGAGCACAGATACGCAGTATTTT
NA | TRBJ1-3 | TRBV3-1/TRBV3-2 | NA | CASVLSGNTIYF | TGTGCCAGCGTCTTGTCTGGAAACACCATATATTTT